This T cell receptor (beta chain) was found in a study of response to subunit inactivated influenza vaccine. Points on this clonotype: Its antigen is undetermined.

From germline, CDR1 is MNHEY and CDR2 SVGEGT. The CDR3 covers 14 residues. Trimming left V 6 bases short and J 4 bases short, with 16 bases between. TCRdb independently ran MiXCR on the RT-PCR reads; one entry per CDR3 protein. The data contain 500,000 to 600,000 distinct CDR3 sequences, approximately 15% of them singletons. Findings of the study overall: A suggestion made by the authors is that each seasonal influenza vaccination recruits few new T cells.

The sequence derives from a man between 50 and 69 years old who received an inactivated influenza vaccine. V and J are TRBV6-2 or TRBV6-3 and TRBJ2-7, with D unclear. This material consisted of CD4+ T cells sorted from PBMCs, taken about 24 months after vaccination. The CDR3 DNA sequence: TGTGCCAGCAGAAGAAGACCGATTCCGTACGAGCAGTACTTC. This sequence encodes CASRRRPIPYEQYF.